The clone carrying this TCR beta chain was recorded at least ten times. Time point of the sample: newly diagnosed GD, antithyroid drugs for less than 3 months. From PBMCs, RNA was extracted and then used to make the TCR library. V gave up 6 bases and J gave up 5 bases, with 16 bases separating them. From germline, CDR1 is SEHNR and CDR2 FQNEAQ (reference sequence). CDR3 length: 14 residues. The sample belongs to a study of regulatory T cells in long-lasting Graves disease. Sequencing libraries for TCR beta were prepared with iRepertoire HTBI primers and Arm-PCR of CDR3 regions. TCRdb itself ran the multiplex PCR reads through MiXCR, one entry per CDR3 protein. The sample lists more than 400,000 distinct CDR3 sequences, about 17% occurring once. The sample also formed part of further work on T cells in Graves' hyperthyroidism and ophthalmopathy. From that paper: Used for diagnoses were clinical symptoms, serum thyroxine and TRAb, thyroid ultrasound and orbital computed tomography. In blood, most of the thyroid clonotypes expanded above 0.001 were also present.

This chain links TRBV7-9 with TRBJ2-5; D possibly matches TRBD1 or TRBD2 (7 bases each). The sample here was peripheral blood mononuclear cells (PBMCs), taken at new diagnosis, from a patient treated with antithyroid drugs. This receptor was obtained from a woman between 25 and 40 years old with Graves disease. The CDR3 sequence is CASRPRGGRETQYF. CDR3 nucleotides: TGTGCCAGCAGACCCAGGGGGGGCCGGGAGACCCAGTACTTC.